The entry that follows covers one T cell receptor beta chain sequence. Its antigen is not identified. These data are taken from a study of T cell responses to AZD1222 COVID-19 vaccine. Study conclusions and caveats: Baseline serostatus was positive in only a handful of AZD1222 recipients. Donors skewed white British and female; clonal diversity was possibly underestimated.

The repertoire was sequenced with immunoSEQ multiplex PCR; TCRdb's copy has only in-frame clones and lacks some. The sample carries about 120,000 clones, more than 75% recorded once. This CDR3 contains 15 residues. CDR1 is MDHEN and CDR2 is SYDVKM in the germline V gene. V lost 1 base and J 0 bases, leaving 7 bases between the germline ends. This clonotype was obtained from an adult who received the AZD1222 COVID-19 vaccine. This chain connects TRBV28 to TRBJ1-5, with D hard to call. This specimen consisted of peripheral blood, obtained 28 days after the second AZD1222 dose. The CDR3 loop is CASSLSPNSNQPQHF. In DNA, the CDR3 is TGTGCCAGCAGTTTATCCCCGAATAGCAATCAGCCCCAGCATTTT.